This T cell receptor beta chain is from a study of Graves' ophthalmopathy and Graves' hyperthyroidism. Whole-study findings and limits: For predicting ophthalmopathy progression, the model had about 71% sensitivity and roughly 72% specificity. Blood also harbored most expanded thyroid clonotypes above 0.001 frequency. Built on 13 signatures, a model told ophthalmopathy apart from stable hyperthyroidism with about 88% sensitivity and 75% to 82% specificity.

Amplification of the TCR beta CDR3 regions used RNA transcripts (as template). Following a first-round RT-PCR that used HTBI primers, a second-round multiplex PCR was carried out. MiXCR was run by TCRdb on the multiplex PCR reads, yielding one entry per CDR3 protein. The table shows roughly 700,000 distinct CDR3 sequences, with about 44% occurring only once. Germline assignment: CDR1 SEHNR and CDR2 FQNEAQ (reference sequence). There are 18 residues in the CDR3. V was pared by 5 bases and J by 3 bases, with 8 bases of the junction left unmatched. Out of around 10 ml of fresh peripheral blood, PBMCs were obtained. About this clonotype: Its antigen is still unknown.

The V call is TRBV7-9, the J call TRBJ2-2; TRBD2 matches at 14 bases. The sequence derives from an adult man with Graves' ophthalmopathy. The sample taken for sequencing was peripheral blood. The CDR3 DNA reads TGTGCCAGCAGCCCACGGACTAGCGGGGGGTTATACACCGGGGAGCTGTTTTTT. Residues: CASSPRTSGGLYTGELFF.